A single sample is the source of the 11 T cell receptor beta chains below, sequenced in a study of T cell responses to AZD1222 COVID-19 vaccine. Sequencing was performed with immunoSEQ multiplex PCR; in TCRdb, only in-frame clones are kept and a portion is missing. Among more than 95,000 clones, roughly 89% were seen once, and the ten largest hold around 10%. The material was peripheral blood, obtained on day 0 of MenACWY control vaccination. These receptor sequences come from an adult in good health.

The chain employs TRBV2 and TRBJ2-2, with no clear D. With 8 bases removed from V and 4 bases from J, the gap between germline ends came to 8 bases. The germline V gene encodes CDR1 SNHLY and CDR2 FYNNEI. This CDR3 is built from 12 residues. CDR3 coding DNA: TGTGCCAGCGGCCACACCACCGGGGAGCTGTTTTTT. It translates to CASGHTTGELFF.

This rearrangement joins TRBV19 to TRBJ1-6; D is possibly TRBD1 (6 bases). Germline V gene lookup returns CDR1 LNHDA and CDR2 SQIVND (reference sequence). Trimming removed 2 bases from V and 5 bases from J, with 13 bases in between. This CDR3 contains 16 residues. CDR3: CASSIRGSSDNSPLHF. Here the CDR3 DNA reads TGTGCCAGTAGTATAAGGGGGTCTTCGGATAATTCACCCCTCCACTTT.

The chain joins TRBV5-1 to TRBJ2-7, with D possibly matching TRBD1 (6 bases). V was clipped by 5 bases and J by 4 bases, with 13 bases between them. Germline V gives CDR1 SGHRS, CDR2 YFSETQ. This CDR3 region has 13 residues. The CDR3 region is CASRATGGYEQYF. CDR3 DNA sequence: TGCGCCAGCAGGGCGACAGGAGGATACGAGCAGTACTTC.

The CDR3 sequence is CASTPTSGPSYEQYF. CDR3 DNA sequence: TGTGCCAGTACCCCGACTAGCGGCCCCTCCTACGAGCAGTACTTC. The chain has TRBV19 and TRBJ2-7, with 9 bases matching TRBD2. The J segment lost 0 bases and the V segment lost 7 bases, leaving 7 bases of the junction unmatched. Per the germline V gene, CDR1 is LNHDA and CDR2 is SQIVND (reference sequence). This CDR3 comprises 15 residues.

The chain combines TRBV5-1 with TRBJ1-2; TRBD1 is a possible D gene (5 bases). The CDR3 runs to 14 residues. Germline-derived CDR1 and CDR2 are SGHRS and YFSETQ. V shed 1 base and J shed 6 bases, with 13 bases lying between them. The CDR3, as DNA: TGCGCCAGCAGCTTGTCGGAGGGGCGGGATGGCTACACCTTC. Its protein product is CASSLSEGRDGYTF.

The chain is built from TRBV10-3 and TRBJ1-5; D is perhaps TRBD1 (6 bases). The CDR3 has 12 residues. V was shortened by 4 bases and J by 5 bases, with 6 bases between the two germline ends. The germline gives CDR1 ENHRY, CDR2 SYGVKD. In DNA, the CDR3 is TGTGCCATCAGTGGACAGGATCAGCCCCAGCATTTT. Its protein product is CAISGQDQPQHF.

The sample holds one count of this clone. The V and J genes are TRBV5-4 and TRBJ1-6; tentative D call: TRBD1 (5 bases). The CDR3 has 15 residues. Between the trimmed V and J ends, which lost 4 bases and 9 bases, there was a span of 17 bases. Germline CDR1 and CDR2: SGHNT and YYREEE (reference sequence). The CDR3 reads CASSPGTGTPSPLHF. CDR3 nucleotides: TGTGCCAGCAGCCCTGGAACCGGGACCCCTTCACCCCTCCACTTT.

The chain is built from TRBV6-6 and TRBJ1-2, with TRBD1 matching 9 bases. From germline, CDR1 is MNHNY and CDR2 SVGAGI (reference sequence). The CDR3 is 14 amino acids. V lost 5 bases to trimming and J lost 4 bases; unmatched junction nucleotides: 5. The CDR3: CASSLQGAPYGYTF. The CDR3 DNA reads TGTGCCAGCAGTCTACAGGGGGCCCCCTATGGCTACACCTTC.

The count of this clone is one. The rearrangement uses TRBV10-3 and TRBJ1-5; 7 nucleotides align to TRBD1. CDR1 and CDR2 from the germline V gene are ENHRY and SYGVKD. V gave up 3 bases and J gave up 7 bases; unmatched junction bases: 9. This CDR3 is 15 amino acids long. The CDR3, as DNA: TGTGCCATCAGTGAAACAGGGGTTAGGGGACAGCCCCAGCATTTT. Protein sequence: CAISETGVRGQPQHF.

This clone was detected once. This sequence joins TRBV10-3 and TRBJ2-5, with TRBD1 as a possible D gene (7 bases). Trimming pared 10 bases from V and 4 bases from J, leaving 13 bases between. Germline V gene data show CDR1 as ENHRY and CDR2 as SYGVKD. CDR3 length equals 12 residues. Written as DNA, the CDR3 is TGTGCCACCAACCAGGGGGGAGAGACCCAGTACTTC. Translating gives CATNQGGETQYF.

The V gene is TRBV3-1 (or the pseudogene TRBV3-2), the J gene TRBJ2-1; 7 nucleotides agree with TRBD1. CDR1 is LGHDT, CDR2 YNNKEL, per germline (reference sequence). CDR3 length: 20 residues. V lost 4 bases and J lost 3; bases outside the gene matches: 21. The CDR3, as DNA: TGTGCCAGCAGCCCATACTGGGGGACAGAACCGGGACGAGTCTACAATGAGCAGTTCTTC. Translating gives CASSPYWGTEPGRVYNEQFF.